Listed here are 3 T cell receptor beta chains from one sample, sequenced in a study of identical twins. MiXCR, applied by TCRdb to the 5' RACE reads, yields one record per CDR3 protein. The profile shows a few hundred thousand distinct CDR3 sequences, 12% of them singletons. These records were also assigned to another study, of yellow fever vaccine responses in identical twins.

Sequenced input: CD8+ T cells sorted from blood. Every receptor here comes from a woman aged 18-35 years in good health.

The chain employs TRBV7-9 and TRBJ2-1; 7 bases match TRBD1. V was clipped by 5 bases and J by 4 bases; unmatched bases: 8. The CDR3 covers 15 residues. From germline, CDR1 is SEHNR and CDR2 FQNEAQ (reference sequence). The DNA of the CDR3 is TGTGCCAGCAGCGCGAGAGACAGGGTTTACAATGAGCAGTTCTTC. Its translation is CASSARDRVYNEQFF. Together with reference TRBV7-9 and TRBJ2-1, the CDR3 gives the full variable domain: DTGVSQNPRHKITKRGQNVTFRCDPISEHNRLYWYRQTLGQGPEFLTYFQNEAQLEKSRLLSDRFSAERPKGSFSTLEIQRTEQGDSAMYLCASSARDRVYNEQFFGPGTRLTVL.

This clonotype was seen a few times. This chain uses TRBV13 with TRBJ2-1; 10 nucleotides match TRBD2. Germline V gene sequence: CDR1 PRHDT, CDR2 FYEKMQ (reference sequence). V lost 2 bases, J lost 6 bases, and 4 bases stayed unmatched. This CDR3 is built from 15 residues. This CDR3 is CASSLTAGGFNEQFF. CDR3 DNA: TGTGCCAGCAGCTTAACAGCGGGGGGGTTCAATGAGCAGTTCTTC.

The genes are TRBV20-1 and TRBJ2-5; TRBD2 is a possible D gene (5 bases). V shed 1 base and J shed 0 bases, with 15 bases lying between them. Germline CDR1 reads DFQATT; CDR2 reads SNEGSKA (reference sequence). This CDR3 region has 16 residues. The CDR3 bases are TGCAGTGCTAGAGTACTAGTCCTGTCGTACCAAGAGACCCAGTACTTC. This codes for CSARVLVLSYQETQYF.